A selection of T cell receptor beta chains follows, all from one sample in a study of T cells in Graves' hyperthyroidism and ophthalmopathy. TCRdb analysed the multiplex PCR reads with MiXCR anew, one entry per CDR3 protein. The sample contains about 400,000 distinct CDR3 sequences, roughly 15% of which appear only once. Sequencing input: blood. These receptors came from a woman under 30 with Graves' hyperthyroidism. CDR3s include the opening cysteine and the closing phenylalanine or tryptophan. A D gene is named only where the DNA matches it firmly. Some rows mark clone size as missing; the rest say once, few, many or name a class of expanded clone.

TRBV6-5	.	many	TRBJ2-6	CASSYRVFLSGANVLTF	TGTGCCAGCAGTTACCGAGTCTTTCTCTCTGGGGCCAACGTCCTGACTTTC
TRBV28	TRBD1	many	TRBJ2-4	CASSPGTGVWAKNIQYF	TGTGCCAGCAGTCCAGGGACAGGGGTTTGGGCCAAAAACATTCAGTACTTC
TRBV30	TRBD2	few	TRBJ2-5	CAWSVAGGSETQYF	TGTGCCTGGAGTGTAGCGGGAGGTTCGGAGACCCAGTACTTC
TRBV6-1	.	many	TRBJ1-6	CASSSQSSYNSPLHF	TGTGCCAGCAGCTCCCAGAGCTCCTATAATTCACCCCTCCACTTT
TRBV20-1	TRBD2	many	TRBJ2-4	CSATPGLAKNIQYF	TGCAGTGCCACCCCGGGACTAGCGAAAAACATTCAGTACTTC
TRBV7-6	TRBD1	.	TRBJ1-1	CASSLGTGALEAFF	TGTGCCAGCAGCTTAGGGACAGGAGCTCTTGAAGCTTTCTTT
TRBV4-2	.	many	TRBJ2-3	CASSQEGGVDIVTDTQYF	TGTGCCAGCAGCCAAGAAGGAGGGGTCGACATCGTGACAGATACGCAGTATTTT
TRBV30	.	many	TRBJ1-1	CAWSGAEAFF	TGTGCCTGGAGCGGGGCAGAAGCTTTCTTT
TRBV20-1	TRBD2	many	TRBJ2-3	CSARGTSGSTDTQYF	TGCAGTGCTAGAGGGACTAGCGGGAGCACAGATACGCAGTATTTT
TRBV11-2	.	many	TRBJ1-2	CASSTGNLGNGYTF	TGTGCCAGCAGCACCGGAAACCTGGGGAATGGCTACACCTTC
TRBV7-9	TRBD2	.	TRBJ2-5	CASSPSGGVTQYF	TGTGCCAGCAGCCCTAGCGGGGGCGTGACCCAGTACTTC
TRBV2	TRBD2	many	TRBJ2-3	CASNRGGGSTDTQYF	TGTGCCAGCAATCGCGGGGGGGGAAGTACAGATACGCAGTATTTT
TRBV19	.	few	TRBJ2-2	CASSQTGQFTGELFF	TGTGCCAGTAGCCAGACCGGCCAGTTCACCGGGGAGCTGTTTTTT
TRBV12-3/TRBV12-4	.	.	TRBJ1-3	CATRAGTSGNTIYF	TGTGCCACCAGAGCGGGGACCTCTGGAAACACCATATATTTT
TRBV15	TRBD1	few	TRBJ2-2	CATSRDIGTGGSGELFF	TGTGCCACCAGCAGAGATATAGGGACAGGGGGCTCCGGGGAGCTGTTTTTT
TRBV20-1	.	many	TRBJ2-7	CSARDFSGAHYEQYF	TGCAGTGCTAGAGACTTCAGCGGAGCTCACTACGAGCAGTACTTC
TRBV7-6	TRBD2	.	TRBJ2-3	CASSLGLAGVFGTDTQYF	TGTGCCAGCAGCTTAGGACTAGCGGGAGTATTCGGCACAGATACGCAGTATTTT
TRBV28	TRBD1	many	TRBJ1-2	CASSRGQGGYGYTF	TGTGCCAGCAGCCGAGGACAGGGAGGTTATGGCTACACCTTC
TRBV20-1	.	.	TRBJ2-1	CSASHGHEQFF	TGCAGTGCTAGCCACGGCCATGAGCAGTTCTTC
TRBV29-1	.	many	TRBJ2-1	CSVGHPNNVDEQFF	TGCAGCGTTGGCCACCCAAATAATGTCGATGAGCAGTTCTTC
TRBV19	.	many	TRBJ1-1	CASSAEATRNTEAFF	TGTGCCAGTAGTGCAGAGGCCACCAGGAACACTGAAGCTTTCTTT
TRBV28	.	many	TRBJ2-7	CASSFPTGVYEQYF	TGTGCCAGCAGTTTCCCTACGGGTGTCTACGAGCAGTACTTC
TRBV6-2/TRBV6-3	.	many	TRBJ1-1	CASSYSKWGAGTYEAFF	TGTGCCAGCAGTTACTCGAAGTGGGGGGCTGGCACCTATGAAGCTTTCTTT
TRBV12-3/TRBV12-4	TRBD1	many	TRBJ2-7	CASREGGQEQYF	TGTGCCAGCAGGGAAGGGGGCCAAGAGCAGTACTTC
TRBV20-1	.	few	TRBJ1-6	CSAREQEGIHSPLHF	TGCAGTGCTAGAGAACAGGAGGGGATTCATTCACCCCTCCACTTT
TRBV12-3/TRBV12-4	.	many	TRBJ1-2	CASSLRGPLIPGYTF	TGTGCCAGCAGTTTGCGGGGCCCCCTAATTCCTGGCTACACCTTC
TRBV24-1	TRBD2	many	TRBJ2-3	CATSDLPWEGTDTQYF	TGTGCCACCAGTGATTTGCCATGGGAGGGAACAGATACGCAGTATTTT
TRBV18	.	few	TRBJ2-7	CASSPQWGDEQYF	TGTGCCAGCTCACCCCAATGGGGGGACGAGCAGTACTTC
TRBV3-1	.	many	TRBJ1-4	CASSPSDSGQNEKLFF	TGTGCCAGCAGCCCGTCGGACAGCGGGCAGAATGAAAAACTGTTTTTT
TRBV30	TRBD1	many	TRBJ2-1	CAWVTGGNYNEQFF	TGTGCCTGGGTAACAGGGGGCAATTACAATGAGCAGTTCTTC
TRBV6-1	.	many	TRBJ2-1	CAARAGRNEQFF	TGTGCCGCCCGGGCAGGGAGGAATGAGCAGTTCTTC